One and the same sample provided the 5 T cell receptor beta chains below, sequenced in a study of T cell repertoires in cytomegalovirus infection. The antigens for these receptors are not known. TCRdb used MiXCR to reprocess the reads, holding one entry per CDR3 protein. The profile shows a few hundred thousand distinct CDR3 sequences, around two fifths of them singletons. Sequenced here: cultured PBMCs, sampled from culture after CMV antigen stimulation. All receptors derive from a human donor in good health (CMV status not recorded). Some clones in this sample may be carry-over from other donors' samples.

V usage is TRBV19 and J usage is TRBJ2-3, with 12 bases identical to TRBD1. J gave up 1 base and V 10 bases, and 3 bases lay outside the gene matches. Germline values: CDR1 LNHDA, CDR2 SQIVND (reference sequence). This CDR3 has 14 residues. The DNA for the CDR3 is TGTGCCACCCGGGACAGGGGGCGCACAGATACGCAGTATTTT. Encoded protein: CATRDRGRTDTQYF.

This clonotype was counted a few times. The chain links TRBV7-8 to TRBJ2-1, with 10 bases lining up with TRBD1. The V and J ends lost 3 bases and 1 base, in that order; junction bases with no gene match: 9. This CDR3 spans 18 amino acids. In germline, CDR1 is SGHVS, CDR2 FQNEAQ. This CDR3 is CASSFRGQGLGSYNEQFF. The CDR3 DNA reads TGTGCCAGCAGCTTTAGGGGACAGGGGCTAGGGTCCTACAATGAGCAGTTCTTC. Full variable domain (missing parts from reference TRBV7-8 and TRBJ2-1): GAGVSQSPRYKVAKRGQDVALRCDPISGHVSLFWYQQALGQGPEFLTYFQNEAQLDKSGLPSDRFFAERPEGSVSTLKIQRTQQEDSAVYLCASSFRGQGLGSYNEQFFGPGTRLTVL.

The gene calls are TRBV5-1 and TRBJ1-3, with D hard to call. Germline loops: CDR1 SGHRS, CDR2 YFSETQ. Trimming left V 4 bases short and J 6 bases short, with 8 bases between. CDR3 length equals 12 residues. CDR3 protein: CASSTGENTIYF. The CDR3 nucleotides are TGCGCCAGCAGCACCGGAGAAAACACCATATATTTT.

The chain couples TRBV14 to TRBJ1-4; no reliable D call. Germline V lookup: CDR1 SGHDN, CDR2 FVKESK. The CDR3 consists of 15 residues. The V gene lost 0 bases and the J gene lost 0 bases, with 5 bases spanning the gap. CDR3 amino acids: CASSQDGSTNEKLFF. The CDR3 DNA follows: TGTGCCAGCAGCCAAGACGGGTCAACTAATGAAAAACTGTTTTTT.

The table lists this clonotype with a few counts. This sequence joins TRBV28 and TRBJ1-5; a possible D gene is TRBD1 (5 bases). Trimming removed 2 bases from V and 0 bases from J, with 11 bases in between. Germline values: CDR1 MDHEN, CDR2 SYDVKM. The CDR3 runs 16 residues. Written as DNA, the CDR3 is TGTGCCAGCAGTTTACTAGGGGATTATAGCAATCAGCCCCAGCATTTT. It is translated as CASSLLGDYSNQPQHF.